One T cell receptor (beta chain) is described in this entry. Germline lookup yields CDR1 SQVTM and CDR2 ANQGSEA. This CDR3 spans 14 amino acids. The V gene lost 3 bases and the J gene lost 2 bases, with 11 bases spanning the gap. The data belong to a study of CD8 T cells in Susac syndrome. Random hexamers were used to reverse transcribe the RNA input (about 0.45 to 1 ug). By means of immunoSEQ multiplex PCR, TCR beta CDR3 spanning 54 Vbeta and 13 Jbeta underwent amplification. TCRdb analysed the immunoSEQ multiplex PCR reads with MiXCR anew, one entry per CDR3 protein. The repertoire holds 210,000 or so distinct CDR3 sequences, with approximately 90% as singletons.

The chain carries TRBV29-1 and TRBJ2-1, with D possibly TRBD2 on 6 matching bases. The sequence was collected from a human donor with multiple sclerosis. The sequencing sample was made of CD8+ T cells from PBMCs. The CDR3 region has the DNA TGCAGCGTTGACGGGACTCTCGCCTACAATGAGCAGTTCTTC. Amino acid sequence: CSVDGTLAYNEQFF.